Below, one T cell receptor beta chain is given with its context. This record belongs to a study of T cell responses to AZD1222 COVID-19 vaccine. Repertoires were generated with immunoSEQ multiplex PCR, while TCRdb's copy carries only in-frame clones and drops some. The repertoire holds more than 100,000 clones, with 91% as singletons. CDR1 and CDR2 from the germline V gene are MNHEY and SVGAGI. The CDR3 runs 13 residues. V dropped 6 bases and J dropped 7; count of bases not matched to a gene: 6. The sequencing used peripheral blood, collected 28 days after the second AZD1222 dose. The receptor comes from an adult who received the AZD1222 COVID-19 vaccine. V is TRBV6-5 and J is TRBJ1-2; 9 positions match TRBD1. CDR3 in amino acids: CASRPGQGGGYTF. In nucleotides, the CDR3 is TGTGCCAGCAGGCCGGGACAGGGTGGTGGCTACACCTTC.